This T cell receptor beta chain was identified during a study of blood T cell repertoires in COVID-19. Study at large: Collection of acute and convalescent COVID-19 samples took place in the United States, Italy and Spain.

Germline trimming cut 9 bases from V and 7 bases from J; bases unmatched to any gene: 5. The germline V gene has CDR1 LNHDA and CDR2 SQIVND (reference sequence). This CDR3 comprises 13 residues. Everyone who took part was 18 to 89 years old, and they came from 20 to 25 US areas. Which cohort a participant joined came from the clinical history participants gave. In the authors' methods: Scientists estimated how many nucleated cells there were by amplifying reference gene primers. Here immunoSEQ multiplex PCR was the method, and the copy in TCRdb shows in-frame clones only, minus some. The V and J calls and clone size come from that table; D and trimming were worked out from the DNA. The repertoire holds about 240,000 clones, with about 90% as singletons.

Sequencing was done on a sample of PBMCs or T cells enriched from blood (not recorded which). The receptor was derived from a woman in her thirties or forties with acute COVID-19. The chain uses TRBV19 and TRBJ2-1, with TRBD1 identical over 11 bases. CDR3 sequence reads: CASRDRGWNEQFF. The DNA of the CDR3 is TGTGCCAGCCGGGACAGGGGGTGGAATGAGCAGTTCTTC.